This TCR beta chain was recovered during a study of PD-1 blockade in classical Hodgkin lymphoma. Regarding the study as a whole: When set against healthy donors, newly diagnosed patients were reported to show lower baseline TCR diversity.

Of note for this clone: Its target is unknown.

Method: immunoSEQ multiplex PCR; TCRdb's copy keeps in-frame clones and lacks some. Of 70,000 or so clones listed, 93% are singletons. J gave up 0 bases and V 5 bases, and 3 bases lay outside the gene matches. From germline, CDR1 is SNHLY and CDR2 FYNNEI. The CDR3 totals 14 residues. Described time point: newly diagnosed, previously untreated cHL patient sample. The authors used newly diagnosed, untreated classical Hodgkin lymphoma PBMCs as comparison. Sequencing was carried out using peripheral blood mononuclear cells (PBMCs). This receptor was taken from a human donor with classical Hodgkin lymphoma. V and J are TRBV2 and TRBJ1-1; 7 bases agree with TRBD1. The CDR3 nucleotides read TGTGCCAGCAGTATCGGACAGGTGAACACTGAAGCTTTCTTT. Its translation: CASSIGQVNTEAFF.